The 24 T cell receptor beta chains below were found in one sample sequenced in a study of Ad26.COV2.S vaccination and SARS-CoV-2 variants. Regarding treatment: some 20 received Ad26.COV2.S at low or high dose, single or two shots; roughly five received placebo; per-sample allocation not given. Collection of samples fell on day 63 after the first vaccine or placebo injection. TCRdb keeps only in-frame clones here, not all; method: immunoSEQ multiplex PCR. This repertoire shows 350,000 to 450,000 clones, about four fifths found once; its top ten account for about 8%. The material was peripheral blood, obtained in a trial of Ad26.COV2.S vaccine versus placebo. Receptors originate from a person aged 18-65 years who received the Ad26.COV2.S COVID-19 vaccine or a placebo.

The genes are TRBV11-2 and TRBJ2-1; D possibly corresponds to TRBD2 (6 bases). V lost 7 bases, J lost 9 bases, and 19 bases lay in between. The CDR3 sequence is 14 residues long. In germline, CDR1 is SGHAT, CDR2 FQNNGV. The CDR3 region has the DNA TGTGCCAGCAAGGGACTCATCACTAATTTTGAGCAGTTCTTC. It specifies CASKGLITNFEQFF.

The chain employs TRBV4-1 and TRBJ1-4; D remains unclear. This CDR3 region has 13 residues. Germline V gives CDR1 MGHRA, CDR2 YSYEKL. The ends were cut back, 1 base at V and 8 bases at J, with 8 bases in the middle. The CDR3 here is CASSQAPSEKLFF. CDR3 sequence (DNA): TGCGCCAGCAGCCAAGCACCCTCCGAAAAACTGTTTTTT.

The CDR3 DNA sequence: TGCGCCAGCAGTTTTAGCGGGGGGGTACAAGAGACCCAGTACTTC. It encodes CASSFSGGVQETQYF. The chain is built from TRBV5-1 and TRBJ2-5; 11 nucleotides match TRBD2. J gave up 2 bases and V 5 bases, and 5 bases lay outside the gene matches. The CDR3 is made up of 15 amino acids. The germline V gene has CDR1 SGHRS and CDR2 YFSETQ.

CDR3 bases: TGCAGTGCTAGTAAGCATCATAACACTGAAGCTTTCTTT. Translation: CSASKHHNTEAFF. The chain recombines TRBV20-1 with TRBJ1-1; D is unresolved. V was clipped by 3 bases and J by 2 bases, with 10 bases between them. The length of the CDR3 is 13 residues. Per the germline V gene, CDR1 is DFQATT and CDR2 is SNEGSKA (reference sequence).

This chain links TRBV10-3 with TRBJ2-1; a weak D match, TRBD2 (5 bases). Trimming removed 0 bases at V and 4 bases at J, with 10 bases between. The CDR3 sequence is 15 residues long. CDR1 is ENHRY, CDR2 SYGVKD, per germline. The CDR3 DNA is TGTGCCATCAGTGAGTCGTGGGAGCGGTACAATGAGCAGTTCTTC. Residues: CAISESWERYNEQFF.

The rearrangement uses TRBV25-1 and TRBJ1-1; weak D call: TRBD1 (6 bases). CDR1 is MGHDK and CDR2 is SYGVNS in the germline V gene. Trimming took 1 base from V and 7 from J, leaving 13 bases between them. The CDR3 sequence is 14 residues long. The CDR3 reads CASSEFRDNGEAFF. CDR3 coding DNA: TGTGCCAGCAGTGAATTCCGGGACAACGGTGAAGCTTTCTTT.

The chain uses TRBV2 and TRBJ2-3; D gene unclear. Trimming removed 5 bases at V and 1 base at J, with 7 bases between. Germline V gene data show CDR1 as SNHLY and CDR2 as FYNNEI. CDR3 size: 13 residues. CDR3 sequence: CASSKQGTDTQYF. DNA of the CDR3: TGTGCCAGCAGTAAACAAGGCACAGATACGCAGTATTTT.

The chain couples TRBV5-1 to TRBJ2-1; perhaps TRBD2 as D (6 bases). Per the germline V gene, CDR1 is SGHRS and CDR2 is YFSETQ. Deletions cut 5 bases from V and 1 base from J, with 19 bases between. The CDR3 runs to 17 residues. In DNA form, the CDR3 reads TGCGCCAGCAGTCGTTTAGGAGGGCCGGGGTCCTACAATGAGCAGTTCTTC. It encodes CASSRLGGPGSYNEQFF.

This chain joins TRBV4-1 and TRBJ2-2, with TRBD2 as a possible D gene (5 bases). The CDR3 covers 16 residues. V lost 4 bases and J lost 6, with 18 bases in between. CDR1 and CDR2 from the germline V gene are MGHRA and YSYEKL. CDR3 loop: CASSRIRGSLAGELFF. CDR3 sequence (DNA): TGCGCCAGCAGCCGCATCCGGGGTAGTTTAGCCGGGGAGCTGTTTTTT.

The chain has TRBV4-1 and TRBJ2-1; no firm D call. Germline lookup yields CDR1 MGHRA and CDR2 YSYEKL. The V end lost 4 bases, the J end lost 3 bases, and 16 bases lay between the germline ends. The CDR3 loop spans 16 amino acids. CDR3 in amino acids: CASSLLTSAVYNEQFF. The DNA of the CDR3 is TGCGCCAGCAGCCTCCTAACAAGTGCAGTCTACAATGAGCAGTTCTTC.

The CDR3: CASSQATGGQYGYTF. Here the CDR3 DNA reads TGTGCCAGCAGCCAAGCGACAGGGGGCCAGTATGGCTACACCTTC. The V call is TRBV3-1 (or the pseudogene TRBV3-2), the J call TRBJ1-2, with 10 positions matching TRBD1. The CDR3 is 15 residues long. CDR1 is LGHDT, CDR2 YNNKEL, per germline (reference sequence). After removal of 1 base from V and 5 bases from J, the junction contained 4 bases not matched to a gene.

This sequence joins TRBV24-1 and TRBJ2-5; 14 bases are shared with TRBD2. This CDR3 has 17 residues. Per the germline V gene, CDR1 is KGHDR and CDR2 is SFDVKD. The V gene end was trimmed by 4 bases and the J gene end by 5 bases; junction bases not matched to a gene: 8. CDR3 in amino acids: CATSDRGTSGSLETQYF. CDR3 DNA: TGTGCCACCAGTGACCGCGGGACTAGCGGGAGTTTGGAGACCCAGTACTTC.

As for this clone: Other nucleotide sequences from this sample produce the same CDR3. The chain is built from TRBV7-3 and TRBJ1-3; no clear D. Germline V CDR1 and CDR2: SGHTA, FQGTGA. The CDR3 extends over 14 amino acids. Trimming took 1 base from V and 3 from J, leaving 7 bases between them. CDR3 sequence: CASSLNPSGNTIYF. The CDR3 DNA reads TGTGCCAGCAGCTTAAATCCGAGTGGAAACACCATATATTTT.

The chain employs TRBV5-1 and TRBJ2-3; TRBD2 agrees at 7 bases. Germline V CDR1 and CDR2: SGHRS, YFSETQ. CDR3 length: 14 amino acids. V lost 5 bases to trimming and J lost 3 bases; unmatched junction nucleotides: 6. CDR3 residues: CASRQGLETDTQYF. The DNA for the CDR3 is TGCGCCAGCAGACAAGGACTAGAGACAGATACGCAGTATTTT.

The gene calls are TRBV4-3 and TRBJ2-2; a weak D match, TRBD2 (6 bases). CDR1 and CDR2 from the germline V gene are LGHNA and YSLEER. V was trimmed by 3 bases and J by 3 bases, leaving 14 bases between them. The CDR3 has 16 amino acids. The CDR3 reads CASSQPTGTDTGELFF. The CDR3 nucleotides are TGCGCCAGCAGCCAGCCTACCGGGACTGACACCGGGGAGCTGTTTTTT.

This clone was seen only once. The rearrangement links TRBV15 to TRBJ2-2; D uncertain. Trimming left V 1 base short and J 6 bases short, with 3 bases between. This CDR3 spans 12 amino acids. Looked up from germline, CDR1 is LNHNV and CDR2 is YYDKDF (reference sequence). This chain's CDR3 is CATSRAPGELFF. The CDR3 DNA is TGTGCCACCAGCAGAGCCCCCGGGGAGCTGTTTTTT.

CDR3 protein: CASSQRAGGERVNEQFF. In nucleotides, the CDR3 is TGTGCCAGCAGCCAAAGAGCGGGGGGCGAGAGGGTCAATGAGCAGTTCTTC. The J gene is TRBJ2-1, the V gene TRBV3-1 (or the pseudogene TRBV3-2); 9 bases fit TRBD2. This CDR3 comprises 17 residues. After removal of 2 bases from V and 6 bases from J, the junction contained 11 bases not matched to a gene. Looked up from germline, CDR1 is LGHDT and CDR2 is YNNKEL (reference sequence).

The chain recombines TRBV18 with TRBJ1-6; possibly TRBD1 for D (5 bases). Germline lookup yields CDR1 KGHSH and CDR2 LQKENI. This CDR3 region has 16 residues. Trimming took off 3 bases at V and 10 bases at J, with 19 bases between the two ends. Written as DNA, the CDR3 is TGTGCCAGCTCACCGGGACTCCCTGGGGCGGGATCACCCCTCCACTTT. It yields the protein CASSPGLPGAGSPLHF.

This chain links TRBV7-2 with TRBJ1-5; D gene ambiguous. This CDR3 spans 16 amino acids. Looked up from germline, CDR1 is SGHTA and CDR2 is FQGNSA. V lost 5 bases to trimming and J lost 11 bases, with 25 bases between them. Written as DNA, the CDR3 is TGTGCCAGCAGCATGCGGGGAGGGTTCGAAGGTTCGGCCCAGCATTTT. Translated, it gives CASSMRGGFEGSAQHF.

The genes are TRBV4-3 and TRBJ1-1; D remains unclear. The CDR3 spans 14 residues. Germline CDR1 LGHNA, CDR2 YSLEER. Trimming removed 4 bases from V and 0 bases from J, with 9 bases in between. CDR3 region: CASSRSVLNTEAFF. As DNA, the CDR3 is TGCGCCAGCAGCCGTAGTGTTTTGAACACTGAAGCTTTCTTT.

The gene calls are TRBV29-1 and TRBJ2-7; D uncertain. CDR3 size: 11 residues. Germline CDR1 and CDR2: SQVTM and ANQGSEA. V dropped 4 bases and J dropped 2 bases, with 6 bases sitting between them. The CDR3, as DNA: TGCAGCGTTGGGAGCGCCTACGAGCAGTACTTC. It encodes CSVGSAYEQYF.

J is TRBJ1-3 and V is TRBV5-1, with D possibly TRBD1 on 6 matching bases. This CDR3 region has 14 residues. Germline V CDR1 and CDR2: SGHRS, YFSETQ. Trimming shortened V by 7 bases and J by 2 bases, and 13 bases separated the two germline ends. The CDR3 bases are TGCGCCAGCTACGCGGAGGGGGCTGGAAACACCATATATTTT. Translating it yields CASYAEGAGNTIYF.

The gene calls are TRBV18 and TRBJ1-2; 7 bases fit TRBD1. CDR1 KGHSH and CDR2 LQKENI come from the germline V gene. The CDR3 sequence is 14 residues long. Germline trimming cut 5 bases from V and 3 bases from J; bases unmatched to any gene: 6. The CDR3 loop is CASSRQGVDYGYTF. The CDR3, as DNA: TGTGCCAGCTCAAGGCAGGGGGTTGACTATGGCTACACCTTC.

The gene calls are TRBV27 and TRBJ2-7; the D gene could be TRBD1 or TRBD2 (6 bases each). The CDR3 totals 16 residues. The V end was cut by 4 bases, the J end by 2 bases, with 18 bases between. Germline V gene data show CDR1 as MNHEY and CDR2 as SMNVEV (reference sequence). The CDR3 sequence is CASSSLDSPGAYEQYF. The CDR3 nucleotides are TGTGCCAGCAGTTCCTTGGACAGTCCGGGGGCCTACGAGCAGTACTTC.